A single sample gave rise to the 24 T cell receptor beta chains below, sequenced in a study of T cell responses to AZD1222 COVID-19 vaccine. Assay used: immunoSEQ multiplex PCR; TCRdb lists only in-frame clones, some missing. The top ten clones hold around 1.5% of a sample with over 110,000 clones, over 75% of them seen once. This specimen consisted of peripheral blood, obtained on day 0 of AZD1222 vaccination. The receptors derive from an adult in good health.

This clone was detected once. This chain uses TRBV10-1 with TRBJ2-1; TRBD2 agrees at 9 bases. The CDR3 runs to 14 residues. Germline CDR1 reads WNHNN; CDR2 reads SYGVQD (reference sequence). V shed 6 bases and J 6 bases; nucleotides not matched to a gene: 6. CDR3 sequence reads: CASRAGTSSNEQFF. Here the CDR3 DNA reads TGCGCCAGCAGAGCCGGGACTAGCAGCAATGAGCAGTTCTTC.

The V and J genes are TRBV11-2 and TRBJ2-3; maybe TRBD2 (6 bases). Per the germline V gene, CDR1 is SGHAT and CDR2 is FQNNGV. This CDR3 contains 14 residues. Trimming left V 1 base short and J 12 bases short, with 17 bases between. Here the CDR3 DNA reads TGTGCCAGCAGCTTAGGCGGGACGAGTGGATCCCAGTATTTT. Its translation is CASSLGGTSGSQYF.

The V gene is TRBV11-2, the J gene TRBJ1-1; 8 bases agree with TRBD1. The CDR3 is 16 amino acids. V trimming: 4 bases; J trimming: 2 bases; junction bases outside the gene matches: 9. CDR1 is SGHAT, CDR2 FQNNGV, per germline. The CDR3 region has the DNA TGTGCCAGCAGCTCGTTCCAGGGGGCTGGAAACACTGAAGCTTTCTTT. Protein product: CASSSFQGAGNTEAFF.

The chain recombines TRBV9 with TRBJ2-1; 10 bases align to TRBD1. Germline V gene sequence: CDR1 SGDLS, CDR2 YYNGEE. The junction had 8 bases not matched to a gene; V was cut back by 3 bases and J by 8 bases. This CDR3 contains 15 residues. CDR3 nucleotides: TGTGCCAGCAGCGAGGCCGGGACAGGGGTTGATGAGCAGTTCTTC. The encoded protein is CASSEAGTGVDEQFF.

The J gene is TRBJ1-5, the V gene TRBV27; D not resolved. CDR1 and CDR2 (germline): MNHEY, SMNVEV (reference sequence). The CDR3 totals 14 residues. Trimming took off 2 bases at V and 2 bases at J, with 7 bases between the two ends. The CDR3 is CASSLNKRNQPQHF. The CDR3 nucleotides read TGTGCCAGCAGTTTAAACAAGCGCAATCAGCCCCAGCATTTT.

This chain links TRBV28 with TRBJ1-2; 8 bases align to TRBD1. V shed 5 bases and J 1 base; nucleotides not matched to a gene: 18. The germline V gene has CDR1 MDHEN and CDR2 SYDVKM. This CDR3 is 19 amino acids long. CDR3 sequence: CASSVVRVVKTGDNYGYTF. The CDR3 bases are TGTGCCAGCAGTGTGGTTCGTGTGGTGAAGACAGGGGATAACTATGGCTACACCTTC.

J is TRBJ2-3 and V is TRBV5-4; 12 bases map to TRBD2. Germline V gene data show CDR1 as SGHNT and CDR2 as YYREEE (reference sequence). The V and J ends lost 1 base and 3 bases, in that order; junction bases with no gene match: 6. The CDR3 spans 17 residues. The CDR3 nucleotides are TGTGCCAGCAGCTTGTATGCGCTAGCGGGGGGGACAGATACGCAGTATTTT. This gives the protein CASSLYALAGGTDTQYF.

This chain connects TRBV28 to TRBJ2-6; D might be TRBD1 (6 bases). The germline V gene has CDR1 MDHEN and CDR2 SYDVKM. V shed 8 bases and J shed 0 bases, with 11 bases lying between them. The CDR3 is 15 amino acids. The CDR3 region is CASRQASSGANVLTF. CDR3 DNA sequence: TGTGCCAGCCGACAGGCCAGCTCTGGGGCCAACGTCCTGACTTTC.

A few counts support this clone. The chain combines TRBV5-1 with TRBJ1-2; D perhaps matches TRBD1 (5 bases). The CDR3 consists of 15 residues. CDR1 is SGHRS and CDR2 is YFSETQ in the germline V gene. V was cut by 4 bases and J by 7 bases, with 20 bases left in between. In DNA, the CDR3 is TGCGCCAGCAGCGAGGGGACCGCGTTAAGGCCTGGCTACACCTTC. Encoded protein: CASSEGTALRPGYTF.

The rearrangement joins TRBV4-1 to TRBJ1-5; TRBD1 might be the D (6 bases). V shed 0 bases and J shed 5 bases, with 8 bases lying between them. Germline V CDR1 and CDR2: MGHRA, YSYEKL. This CDR3 region has 14 residues. The CDR3 nucleotides read TGCGCCAGCAGCCAAGACCACAGGGATCAGCCCCAGCATTTT. It codes for CASSQDHRDQPQHF.

The genes are TRBV5-1 and TRBJ1-1, with D hard to call. V lost 0 bases, J lost 0 bases, and 18 bases lay in between. This CDR3 is 18 amino acids long. CDR1 SGHRS and CDR2 YFSETQ come from the germline V gene. In nucleotides, the CDR3 is TGCGCCAGCAGCTTGGATCCCCTCCGGGGAACCATGAACACTGAAGCTTTCTTT. Protein product: CASSLDPLRGTMNTEAFF.

The CDR3, as DNA: TGTGCCAGCCGACCGGTGGGACGAAATTATGGCTACACCTTC. It specifies CASRPVGRNYGYTF. The V gene is TRBV6-5, the J gene TRBJ1-2, with a weak D call TRBD1 (5 bases). Germline V gene sequence: CDR1 MNHEY, CDR2 SVGAGI. The V end was cut by 8 bases, the J end by 5 bases, with 18 bases between. The CDR3 length is 14 residues.

V usage is TRBV19 and J usage is TRBJ2-1; D not certain. The germline gives CDR1 LNHDA, CDR2 SQIVND (reference sequence). Deletions cut 1 base from V and 15 bases from J, with 13 bases between. This CDR3 region has 12 residues. CDR3 sequence reads: CASSIGNEPSFF. In nucleotides, the CDR3 is TGTGCCAGTAGTATAGGGAACGAGCCCTCGTTCTTC.

This chain connects TRBV5-1 to TRBJ2-1; no definite D call. CDR3 size: 16 residues. The germline V gene has CDR1 SGHRS and CDR2 YFSETQ. V was cut by 0 bases and J by 2 bases, with 12 bases left in between. In DNA form, the CDR3 reads TGCGCCAGCAGCTTGGAGGTTTTCCCAACCTACAATGAGCAGTTCTTC. Its protein product is CASSLEVFPTYNEQFF.

The J gene is TRBJ2-7, the V gene TRBV7-2; 7 bases fit TRBD1. Per the germline V gene, CDR1 is SGHTA and CDR2 is FQGNSA. The V segment lost 7 bases and the J segment 2 bases; nucleotides outside the gene matches: 14. This CDR3 has 16 residues. Written as DNA, the CDR3 is TGTGCCAGCAACGCCGCTAACCGGGACAGAGCCTACGAGCAGTACTTC. Protein product: CASNAANRDRAYEQYF. The complete variable domain, with remaining parts taken from reference TRBV7-2 and TRBJ2-7, reads GAGVSQSPSNKVTEKGKDVELRCDPISGHTALYWYRQSLGQGLEFLIYFQGNSAPDKSGLPSDRFSAERTGGSVSTLTIQRTQQEDSAVYLCASNAANRDRAYEQYFGPGTRLTVT.

The chain uses TRBV7-6 and TRBJ2-2, with 12 bases lining up with TRBD2. Unmatched junction bases numbered 2, after V lost 5 bases and J lost 4 bases. The V gene's germline CDR1 is SGHVS and CDR2 FNYEAQ. CDR3 length: 15 residues. CDR3 in amino acids: CASSLTSGSTGELFF. The CDR3 nucleotides read TGTGCCAGCAGCCTGACTAGCGGGAGCACCGGGGAGCTGTTTTTT.

This chain connects TRBV13 to TRBJ2-7; no clear D gene. Germline V lookup: CDR1 PRHDT, CDR2 FYEKMQ (reference sequence). Trimming removed 6 bases at V and 2 bases at J, with 11 bases between. The CDR3 contains 13 residues. CDR3 coding DNA: TGTGCCAGCAGTTGGGGATCTCCCTACGAGCAGTACTTC. Residues: CASSWGSPYEQYF.

The chain employs TRBV6-4 and TRBJ1-5; D possibly corresponds to TRBD1 (5 bases). Germline values: CDR1 MRHNA, CDR2 SNTAGT. V was cut by 0 bases and J by 4 bases, with 16 bases left in between. CDR3 length: 17 amino acids. The CDR3 is CASSDSIVTASNQPQHF. The CDR3 nucleotides are TGTGCCAGCAGTGACTCGATCGTGACAGCCTCTAATCAGCCCCAGCATTTT.

The V gene is TRBV28, the J gene TRBJ1-1; 8 nucleotides align to TRBD1. The trim removed 5 bases at V and 2 bases at J, leaving 10 bases unmatched. The germline gives CDR1 MDHEN, CDR2 SYDVKM. This CDR3 is 16 amino acids long. CDR3: CASSPGDRPSNTEAFF. For the CDR3, the DNA is TGTGCCAGCAGTCCGGGGGACAGGCCTTCCAACACTGAAGCTTTCTTT.

This chain's CDR3 is CSALAGVAKNIQYF. In DNA, the CDR3 is TGCAGCGCTCTAGCGGGGGTAGCCAAAAACATTCAGTACTTC. This rearrangement joins TRBV29-1 to TRBJ2-4, with TRBD2 matching over 10 bases. Germline CDR1 and CDR2: SQVTM and ANQGSEA. The CDR3 runs 14 residues. Trimming at V came to 7 bases and at J to 0 bases, leaving 3 bases not matched to a gene.

The chain is built from TRBV2 and TRBJ1-2, with 9 bases matching TRBD1. The germline CDR1 and CDR2 sequences are SNHLY and FYNNEI. After removal of 4 bases from V and 8 bases from J, the junction contained 8 bases not matched to a gene. The CDR3 covers 14 residues. The CDR3 is CASSVGHRGQGYTF. CDR3 bases: TGTGCCAGCAGTGTTGGGCACAGGGGGCAAGGCTACACCTTC.

The chain has TRBV19 and TRBJ1-5; TRBD1 might be the D (5 bases). Trimming took 9 bases from V and 4 from J, leaving 16 bases between them. The germline V gene has CDR1 LNHDA and CDR2 SQIVND (reference sequence). The length of the CDR3 is 14 residues. CDR3 loop: CASQTDSLNQPQHF. For the CDR3, the DNA is TGTGCCAGCCAGACAGATTCTCTAAATCAGCCCCAGCATTTT. Looking up the rest from reference TRBV19 and TRBJ1-5 gives the full variable domain: DGGITQSPKYLFRKEGQNVTLSCEQNLNHDAMYWYRQDPGQGLRLIYYSQIVNDFQKGDIAEGYSVSREKKESFPLTVTSAQKNPTAFYLCASQTDSLNQPQHFGDGTRLSIL.

Regarding this clone: Compared with germline, one end of the junction differs, possibly owing to a read error. The V call is TRBV7-7, the J call TRBJ2-5, with 8 bases that match TRBD1. The CDR3 totals 15 residues. Germline CDR1 is SSHAT and CDR2 is FNYEAQ (reference sequence). Written as DNA, the CDR3 is TGTGCTAGCAGCTTATCCAGAGACAGGGGAGAGACCCAGTACTTC. It yields the protein CASSLSRDRGETQYF.

The CDR3, as DNA: TGTGCCAGCAGTTACTCCGACAGGGCGGGAGAAAAACTGTTTTTT. It encodes CASSYSDRAGEKLFF. This rearrangement joins TRBV6-5 to TRBJ1-4; the match to TRBD1 covers 7 bases. V dropped 0 bases and J dropped 8; count of bases not matched to a gene: 6. Per the germline V gene, CDR1 is MNHEY and CDR2 is SVGAGI. This CDR3 is 15 amino acids long.